These 11 T cell receptor beta chains share one sample of origin, sequenced in a study of low-dose radiotherapy and immunotherapy resistance in tumors. The time point was: after trial treatment. Treatment denoted: LDRT plus nivolumab, ipilimumab, low-dose cyclophosphamide and aspirin (RACIN trial). Gene-specific TRAV and TRBV primers were used for first-strand cDNA, covering alpha and beta chains. PCR amplification of the TCRs was performed with Phusion for 20 PCR cycles, and it relied on a constant-region primer together with a V-primer adapter. TCRdb passed the reads through MiXCR, listing each CDR3 protein once. The data contain 31,000 or so distinct CDR3 sequences, around 50% of them singletons. Sequenced material: PBMCs, taken after low-dose radiotherapy plus immunotherapy. Receptors originate from a male donor with gallbladder cancer.

This clonotype was found once. With a far larger clone one base away, a read error is the likely cause. This chain uses TRBV28 with TRBJ1-1; 9 nucleotides align to TRBD1. The junction had 17 bases not matched to a gene; V was cut back by 5 bases and J by 7 bases. The CDR3 has 17 amino acids. Looked up from germline, CDR1 is MDHEN and CDR2 is SYDVKM. CDR3 amino acids: CASSDSRQGGGINEAFF. DNA of the CDR3: TGTGCCAGCAGTGATTCCAGACAGGGGGGCGGTATTAATGAAGCTTTCTTT.

The rearrangement joins TRBV11-3 to TRBJ2-1, with D perhaps assigned TRBD1 or TRBD2 (5 bases each). Germline assignment: CDR1 SGHNT and CDR2 YENEEA. The CDR3 extends over 19 amino acids. Trimming removed 4 bases from V and 7 bases from J, with 29 bases in between. CDR3 in DNA: TGTGCCAGCAGCTCTTCTCACATTGGCCGGGACGGGCGTAGTAATGAGCAGTTCTTC. The encoded protein is CASSSSHIGRDGRSNEQFF.

This clonotype has more than one count but fewer than ten. A read error is the likely source, as a far larger clone sits one nucleotide away. The rearrangement joins TRBV28 to TRBJ2-1; TRBD1 agrees at 8 bases. Trimming took 2 bases from V and 10 from J; bases not matched to a gene: 7. The CDR3 is 14 amino acids. Germline V gene lookup returns CDR1 MDHEN and CDR2 SYDVKM. CDR3 sequence (DNA): TGTGCCAGCAGTTTACCAGGGGGCCGGTACGAGCAGTTCTTC. The encoded protein is CASSLPGGRYEQFF.

Of note for this clonotype: A far larger clone is one base from this, pointing to a likely read error. The J gene is TRBJ2-2, the V gene TRBV10-3, with TRBD2 matching over 8 bases. The CDR3 length is 16 residues. Germline V CDR1 and CDR2: ENHRY, SYGVKD. The ends lost 5 bases at V and 5 bases at J; junction bases unmatched: 10. This CDR3 is CAISSPGGAPTGELFF. CDR3 DNA: TGTGCCATCAGTTCCCCGGGAGGGGCGCCTACCGGGGAGCTGTTTTTT.

This chain connects TRBV6-1 to TRBJ2-3; no clear D. This CDR3 region has 12 residues. The germline gives CDR1 MNHNS, CDR2 SASEGT. Trimming pared 6 bases from V and 0 bases from J, leaving 4 bases between. The CDR3 protein is CASRDSTDTQYF. CDR3 bases: TGTGCCAGCAGGGACAGCACAGATACGCAGTATTTT.

This clonotype turned up a few times. The V call is TRBV5-8, the J call TRBJ2-7; possible D gene TRBD2, 6 bases. Germline assignment: CDR1 SGHTS and CDR2 YDEGEE. V lost 2 bases and J 6 bases, leaving 12 bases between the germline ends. The CDR3 has 13 amino acids. The CDR3 loop is CASSLSGDSEQYF. For the CDR3, the DNA is TGTGCCAGCAGCTTATCGGGAGATAGCGAGCAGTACTTC.

This clonotype was recorded many times. This chain uses TRBV18 with TRBJ1-1, with 7 bases matching TRBD1. From germline, CDR1 is KGHSH and CDR2 LQKENI. This CDR3 is built from 13 residues. With 5 bases clipped from V and 3 bases from J, the junction kept 3 bases outside the gene matches. CDR3 region: CASSGGTDTEAFF. The CDR3 DNA is TGTGCCAGCTCAGGTGGGACAGACACTGAAGCTTTCTTT.

This clonotype came up many times. The chain is built from TRBV25-1 and TRBJ2-7; 8 bases map to TRBD1. The germline V gene has CDR1 MGHDK and CDR2 SYGVNS. J was trimmed by 5 bases and V by 6 bases; bases with no gene match: 12. The CDR3 is made up of 15 amino acids. DNA of the CDR3: TGTGCCAGCAGCGAGACTCGGACAGGGTTAAACGAGCAGTACTTC. This encodes CASSETRTGLNEQYF.

This clonotype was recorded many times. This chain uses TRBV7-2 with TRBJ1-5; D unclear. The CDR3 sequence is 13 residues long. CDR1 SGHTA and CDR2 FQGNSA come from the germline V gene. V shed 1 base and J shed 7 bases, with 8 bases lying between them. CDR3 nucleotide sequence: TGTGCCAGCAGCTTAGTCGGGTCCCAGCCCCAGCATTTT. It specifies CASSLVGSQPQHF.

This clonotype counts as medium-sized. The chain recombines TRBV7-8 with TRBJ1-1; TRBD1 agrees at 8 bases. The CDR3 extends over 18 amino acids. Germline CDR1 SGHVS, CDR2 FQNEAQ. The junction had 10 bases not matched to a gene; V was cut back by 0 bases and J by 1 base. The CDR3 sequence: CASSLARRDRGWNTEAFF. CDR3 sequence (DNA): TGTGCCAGCAGCTTAGCGCGTCGAGACAGGGGATGGAACACTGAAGCTTTCTTT.

This chain joins TRBV9 and TRBJ2-3; 12 nucleotides match TRBD1. Trimming cost V 2 bases and J 6 bases; bases outside gene matches: 7. The CDR3 runs 16 residues. CDR1 is SGDLS and CDR2 is YYNGEE in the germline V gene. CDR3 in DNA: TGTGCCAGCAGCGTCCGGGGGACAGGGGGCGTCGATACGCAGTATTTT. This encodes CASSVRGTGGVDTQYF.